Below are 8 T cell receptor beta chains sequenced from a single sample in a study of T cell responses to AZD1222 COVID-19 vaccine. Method: immunoSEQ multiplex PCR; TCRdb's copy keeps in-frame clones and lacks some. The sample lists some 120,000 clones; about 88% were seen once. Sequencing used peripheral blood, obtained 28 days after the second AZD1222 dose. The origin of the receptors is an adult who received the AZD1222 COVID-19 vaccine.

V is TRBV2 and J is TRBJ2-2; D gene unclear. V was shortened by 4 bases and J by 3 bases, with 6 bases between the two germline ends. Germline lookup yields CDR1 SNHLY and CDR2 FYNNEI. The CDR3 loop spans 13 amino acids. The CDR3 DNA reads as TGTGCCAGCAGTGTGTGGGACACCGGGGAGCTGTTTTTT. This sequence encodes CASSVWDTGELFF.

The genes are TRBV11-2 and TRBJ2-7; D perhaps matches TRBD2 (6 bases). CDR3 length: 14 amino acids. The germline gives CDR1 SGHAT, CDR2 FQNNGV. Trimming removed 6 bases from V and 2 bases from J, with 14 bases in between. DNA for the CDR3: TGTGCCAGCAGTTACATAGCGGCCACCTACGAGCAGTACTTC. It is translated as CASSYIAATYEQYF.

This chain joins TRBV5-1 and TRBJ1-2; unclear D gene. CDR3 length: 15 amino acids. Germline lookup yields CDR1 SGHRS and CDR2 YFSETQ. The V and J ends lost 0 bases and 5 bases respectively, with 14 bases between them. CDR3 sequence reads: CASSLEGRGFYGYTF. CDR3 sequence (DNA): TGCGCCAGCAGCTTGGAAGGTAGAGGGTTTTATGGCTACACCTTC.

The chain links TRBV21-1 to TRBJ1-1; the table's D call, TRBD1, has no DNA check behind it. TRBV21-1 is a recognized pseudogene. The CDR3 is made up of 14 amino acids. CDR3 in amino acids: CASSLDSWGTEAFF. CDR3 bases: TGTGCCAGCAGCCTGGACAGTTGGGGGACTGAAGCTTTCTTT.

The chain links TRBV4-1 to TRBJ2-7; D gene uncertain. From germline, CDR1 is MGHRA and CDR2 YSYEKL. The germline V and J ends were trimmed by 0 bases and 0 bases, with 12 bases remaining between them. The CDR3 runs 16 residues. CDR3 in DNA: TGCGCCAGCAGCCAAGATGGAACCATTGGCTCCTACGAGCAGTACTTC. Its protein product is CASSQDGTIGSYEQYF.

This clone was seen a few times. This chain links TRBV5-8 with TRBJ1-5, with D hard to call. This CDR3 contains 14 residues. The V end was cut by 2 bases, the J end by 4 bases, with 10 bases between. Germline CDR1 reads SGHTS; CDR2 reads YDEGEE. The CDR3 region has the DNA TGTGCCAGCAGCTTATGGGGAACGAATCAGCCCCAGCATTTT. Translated: CASSLWGTNQPQHF.

The rearrangement links TRBV5-1 to TRBJ2-1; TRBD1 matches at 7 bases. Germline V gene data show CDR1 as SGHRS and CDR2 as YFSETQ. The CDR3 totals 15 residues. With 0 bases clipped from V and 6 bases from J, the junction kept 6 bases outside the gene matches. The CDR3 loop is CASSLAISGGNEQFF. The CDR3 region has the DNA TGCGCCAGCAGCTTGGCTATATCAGGGGGCAATGAGCAGTTCTTC.

V gene TRBV2 combines with J gene TRBJ1-5; TRBD1 matches 9 bases. V shed 8 bases and J 7 bases; nucleotides not matched to a gene: 12. CDR1 and CDR2 from the germline V gene are SNHLY and FYNNEI. This CDR3 has 15 residues. The CDR3 here is CASGPGTGTGQPQHF. CDR3 sequence (DNA): TGTGCCAGCGGTCCCGGGACAGGGACGGGACAGCCCCAGCATTTT.